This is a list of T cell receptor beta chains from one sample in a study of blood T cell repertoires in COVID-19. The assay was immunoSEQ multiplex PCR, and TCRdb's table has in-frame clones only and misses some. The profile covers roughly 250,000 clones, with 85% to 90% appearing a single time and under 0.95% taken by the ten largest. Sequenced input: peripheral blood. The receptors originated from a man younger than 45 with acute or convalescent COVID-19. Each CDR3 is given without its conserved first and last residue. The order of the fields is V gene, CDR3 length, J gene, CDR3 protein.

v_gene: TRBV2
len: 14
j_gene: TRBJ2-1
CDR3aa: ASSEVRRGGLNEQF

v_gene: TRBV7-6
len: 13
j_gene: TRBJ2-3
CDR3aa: ASSRTPGVADTQY

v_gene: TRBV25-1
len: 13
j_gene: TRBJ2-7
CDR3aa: ASSAPGTGDNEQY

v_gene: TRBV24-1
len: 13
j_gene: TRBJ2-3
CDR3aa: ATSDNNRGTDTQY

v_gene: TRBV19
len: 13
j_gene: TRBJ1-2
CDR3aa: ASSLGGGFNYGYT

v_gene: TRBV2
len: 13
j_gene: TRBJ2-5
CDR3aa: ASWSRTSGLMAQY

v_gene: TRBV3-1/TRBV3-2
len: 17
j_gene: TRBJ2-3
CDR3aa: ASSQGYGSGSRGTDTQY

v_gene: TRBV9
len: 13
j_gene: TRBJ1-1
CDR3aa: ASSPGRLMNTEAF

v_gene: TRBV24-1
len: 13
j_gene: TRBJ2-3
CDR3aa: ATSGGFGSTDTQY

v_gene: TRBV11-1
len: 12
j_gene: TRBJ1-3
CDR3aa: ASSWAASGNTIY

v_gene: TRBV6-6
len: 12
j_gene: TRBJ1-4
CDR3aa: ASSPRGTNEKLF

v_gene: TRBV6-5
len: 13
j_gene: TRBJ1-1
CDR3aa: ASSYTPTGNTEAF

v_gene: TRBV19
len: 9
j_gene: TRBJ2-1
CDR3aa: ASWSGNEQF

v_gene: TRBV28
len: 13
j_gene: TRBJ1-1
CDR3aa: ASSLREFRATEAF

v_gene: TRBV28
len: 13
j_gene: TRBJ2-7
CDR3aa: ANSRRGRRSYEQY

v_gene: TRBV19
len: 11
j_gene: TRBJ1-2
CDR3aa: ARLGEGNYGYT